This is a list of T cell receptor beta chains from one sample in a study of early T cells in non-severe SARS-CoV-2 infection. In TCRdb, the 5' RACE reads were re-called with MiXCR into one record per CDR3 protein. The repertoire has roughly 71,000 distinct CDR3 sequences, about 12% of them found once; the top ten carry around 4.8%. The material sequenced was whole blood. The receptors stem from an adult who was a healthcare worker with PCR-confirmed SARS-CoV-2 infection or an uninfected control (not recorded which). Each CDR3 is given with its conserved first and last residue. The D gene is left open where the match is weak. Clone size is not always given. Where it is, it says once, few, many or a class for expanded clones.

D: .; J: TRBJ1-2; V: TRBV18; size: .; DNA: TGTGCCAGCTCACCAGAAATGGACGGGTGGAACTATGGCTACACCTTC; CDR3: CASSPEMDGWNYGYTF
D: TRBD2; J: TRBJ2-5; V: TRBV20-1; size: many; DNA: TGCAGTGCAACCCGACTAGCGGGAGTCGAGACCCAGTACTTC; CDR3: CSATRLAGVETQYF
D: TRBD1; J: TRBJ1-2; V: TRBV11-2; size: many; DNA: TGTGCCAGCAGCTCTCAGGACAGGGGGCCGGGCTATGGCTACACCTTC; CDR3: CASSSQDRGPGYGYTF
D: .; J: TRBJ2-6; V: TRBV6-2/TRBV6-3; size: many; DNA: TGTGCCAGCTCGACAGGCTCTGGGGCCAACGTCCTGACTTTC; CDR3: CASSTGSGANVLTF
D: TRBD1; J: TRBJ2-3; V: TRBV14; size: .; DNA: TGTGCCAGCAGCCATCGGGACAGGGGGCGGACAGATACGCAGTATTTT; CDR3: CASSHRDRGRTDTQYF
D: TRBD2; J: TRBJ2-1; V: TRBV19; size: .; DNA: TGTGCCAGCCTGACTAGCGGGACGCAACCTACGGATGAGCAGTTCTTC; CDR3: CASLTSGTQPTDEQFF
D: .; J: TRBJ2-1; V: TRBV6-2/TRBV6-3; size: few; DNA: TGTGCCAGCAGTTACGGCAGGGAGCAGTTCTTC; CDR3: CASSYGREQFF
D: .; J: TRBJ2-7; V: TRBV29-1; size: .; DNA: TGCAGCGTCGCGGAGGGTCCCCCCGGGAGCGAGCAGTACTTC; CDR3: CSVAEGPPGSEQYF
D: .; J: TRBJ2-7; V: TRBV7-2; size: .; DNA: TGTGCCAGCAGCTCCAGAGGGGTCGAGCAGTACTTC; CDR3: CASSSRGVEQYF
D: .; J: TRBJ2-2; V: TRBV7-2; size: many; DNA: TGTGCCAGCAGCTTAGACAGGGCGAACACCGGGGAGCTGTTTTTT; CDR3: CASSLDRANTGELFF
D: TRBD2; J: TRBJ2-1; V: TRBV15; size: few; DNA: TGTGCCACCAGCAGAGGAGGTAGCGGGAGAGTAAATGAGCAGTTCTTT; CDR3: CATSRGGSGRVNEQFF
D: .; J: TRBJ1-2; V: TRBV18; size: many; DNA: TGTGCCAGCTCACCCAATGAGGGGGGCTACACCTTC; CDR3: CASSPNEGGYTF
D: .; J: TRBJ1-2; V: TRBV16; size: .; DNA: TGTGCCAGCAGCCAATCACCGGGTTACTATGGCTACACCTTC; CDR3: CASSQSPGYYGYTF
D: .; J: TRBJ2-3; V: TRBV6-1; size: many; DNA: TGTGCCAGCAGCGGACCGAGGGGGGAGGTTAGCACAGATACGCAGTATTTT; CDR3: CASSGPRGEVSTDTQYF
D: .; J: TRBJ2-5; V: TRBV6-1; size: many; DNA: TGTGCCAGCAGTCCGCGAGAGACCCAGTACTTC; CDR3: CASSPRETQYF
D: .; J: TRBJ1-5; V: TRBV7-2; size: many; DNA: TGTGCCAGCAGCTTATTTCGCAATCAGCCCCAGCATTTT; CDR3: CASSLFRNQPQHF
D: .; J: TRBJ2-2; V: TRBV20-1; size: .; DNA: TGCAGTGTTTCAGGGAACACCGGGGAGCTGTTTTTT; CDR3: CSVSGNTGELFF
D: TRBD2; J: TRBJ2-1; V: TRBV7-3; size: few; DNA: TGTGCCAGCAGCCGCCGGGGAGGGAAAAGCTCCTACAATGAGCAGTTCTTC; CDR3: CASSRRGGKSSYNEQFF
D: TRBD1; J: TRBJ1-3; V: TRBV11-3; size: many; DNA: TGTGCCAGCAGCACTACAGGGGGCTCTGGAAACACCATATATTTT; CDR3: CASSTTGGSGNTIYF
D: .; J: TRBJ2-1; V: TRBV5-1; size: few; DNA: TGCGCCAGCAGCTTGTGGGACCCCCTTAGGAATGAGCAGTTCTTC; CDR3: CASSLWDPLRNEQFF
D: .; J: TRBJ2-1; V: TRBV7-9; size: many; DNA: TGTGCCAGCAGCCCCGCCCCCGGATGGAATGAGCAGTTCTTC; CDR3: CASSPAPGWNEQFF
D: TRBD2; J: TRBJ2-1; V: TRBV19; size: many; DNA: TGTGCCAGTAGCCGGGACTACTACAATGAGCAGTTCTTC; CDR3: CASSRDYYNEQFF
D: .; J: TRBJ2-2; V: TRBV28; size: many; DNA: TGTGCCAGCAGTTCACACTTTCTTGGGGACCCCTCTATGTGGGAGCTGTTTTTT; CDR3: CASSSHFLGDPSMWELFF
D: .; J: TRBJ2-3; V: TRBV12-3/TRBV12-4; size: few; DNA: TGTGCCAGCAGCGGTCCCTCAGTCGATACGCAGTATTTT; CDR3: CASSGPSVDTQYF
D: .; J: TRBJ2-2; V: TRBV2; size: medium-sized; DNA: TGTGCCACCCAGGGCACCGGGGAGCTGTTTTTT; CDR3: CATQGTGELFF
D: .; J: TRBJ1-4; V: TRBV4-1; size: few; DNA: TGCGCCAGCAGCCAATTAAGGGGAGAAAAACTGTTTTTT; CDR3: CASSQLRGEKLFF
D: .; J: TRBJ1-2; V: TRBV20-1; size: .; DNA: TGCAGTGCTGCCAAGACAGGTTTGGACTATGGCTACACCTTC; CDR3: CSAAKTGLDYGYTF
D: .; J: TRBJ1-2; V: TRBV2; size: few; DNA: TGTGCCAGCAGTGAGGCAGGGACAAGGAACTATGGCTACACCTTC; CDR3: CASSEAGTRNYGYTF
D: .; J: TRBJ2-5; V: TRBV7-3; size: .; DNA: TGTGCCAGCAGCCCTAGGGGGATTGAGACCCAGTACTTC; CDR3: CASSPRGIETQYF
D: .; J: TRBJ1-6; V: TRBV7-2; size: .; DNA: TGTGCCAGCAGCTTAGGGTGGGGCTCACCCCTCCACTTT; CDR3: CASSLGWGSPLHF
D: .; J: TRBJ1-1; V: TRBV18; size: .; DNA: TGTGCCAGCTCACCGTTGAGAGAGAACACTGAAGCTTTCTTT; CDR3: CASSPLRENTEAFF
D: .; J: TRBJ2-1; V: TRBV29-1; size: .; DNA: TGCAGCGTTGGGACCTTTCGGGGTTACAATGAGCAGTTCTTC; CDR3: CSVGTFRGYNEQFF
D: .; J: TRBJ2-2; V: TRBV19; size: few; DNA: TGTGCCAGTAGAAACTTCCCAGAGACCGGGGAGCTGTTTTTT; CDR3: CASRNFPETGELFF
D: TRBD1; J: TRBJ2-1; V: TRBV12-3/TRBV12-4; size: many; DNA: TGTGCCAGCAACCCAGGGACAGGGGGAAACAATGAGCAGTTCTTC; CDR3: CASNPGTGGNNEQFF
D: .; J: TRBJ1-6; V: TRBV11-2; size: few; DNA: TGTGCCAGCAGCCCCCTTCAGAGCTCCTATAATTCACCCCTCCACTTT; CDR3: CASSPLQSSYNSPLHF
D: .; J: TRBJ2-5; V: TRBV6-1; size: .; DNA: TGTGCCAGCAGCCGTAGGCCGCCCGCACCAGGCAAGACCCAGTACTTC; CDR3: CASSRRPPAPGKTQYF
D: TRBD2; J: TRBJ2-1; V: TRBV24-1; size: many; DNA: TGTGCCAGCAGACGGACTAGCGGGTACAATGAGCAGTTCTTC; CDR3: CASRRTSGYNEQFF